A single TCR beta chain is shown here with its context. The antigen is undetermined. The data were obtained in a study of shared clonotypes between healthy human individuals. The repertoire was sequenced with immunoSEQ multiplex PCR; TCRdb's copy has only in-frame clones and lacks some. The data contain roughly 1 million clones, roughly 80% of them seen just once; the ten biggest clones take up 1.4% to 1.5%. Donors were healthy HIV-negative adults without recently reported acute infections or vaccinations. Whole-study results and caveats: Naive CD4 clonotype sharing across a few donors was around 5%.

Trimming cost V 5 bases and J 4 bases; bases outside gene matches: 10. The CDR3 sequence is 16 residues long. Germline CDR1 reads SGHAT; CDR2 reads FQDESV (reference sequence). The clonotype comes from a man aged 18 to 30 in good health. The chain links TRBV11-1 to TRBJ2-7; 11 nucleotides align to TRBD1. The sequenced sample was memory CD4+ T cells sorted from blood. The sample's subset: CD45RA-negative fraction. Written as DNA, the CDR3 is TGTGCCAGCAGCGATCTCCGGACAGGGGGCCTATACGAGCAGTACTTC. Translation: CASSDLRTGGLYEQYF.